This is a list of T cell receptor beta chains from one sample in a study of T cells in Graves' hyperthyroidism and ophthalmopathy. TCRdb re-called the multiplex PCR reads through MiXCR, storing one row per CDR3 protein. The table records hundreds of thousands of distinct CDR3 sequences, around 15% of them present only once. Material: blood. Source of these receptors: a woman aged 40 to 50 with Graves' ophthalmopathy. Each CDR3 is given with its conserved first and last residue.

v_gene	j_gene	CDR3aa
TRBV5-1	TRBJ1-1	CASSLQPGGSDTEAFF
TRBV9	TRBJ1-4	CASSVATERPGTNEKLFF
TRBV27	TRBJ2-7	CASSLYSGDYEQYF
TRBV12-3/TRBV12-4	TRBJ1-5	CASSEMRWDSGQPQHF
TRBV24-1	TRBJ1-5	CATSEGRRGQPQHF
TRBV12-3/TRBV12-4	TRBJ1-2	CASRHHRTDSNYGYTF
TRBV20-1	TRBJ2-7	CSARAPGGLAGSYEQYF
TRBV11-2	TRBJ2-7	CASSSRTSGSTYEQYF
TRBV6-1	TRBJ2-6	CATGSGSGANVLTF
TRBV5-1	TRBJ2-1	CASSLNGGRNNEQFF
TRBV12-3/TRBV12-4	TRBJ1-2	CASSDGTGPDGYTF
TRBV6-5	TRBJ2-2	CASSYPLRTTGELFF
TRBV12-3/TRBV12-4	TRBJ1-1	CASSWGTGGNTEAFF
TRBV6-1	TRBJ2-5	CASSLQRGVETQYF
TRBV20-1	TRBJ2-7	CSAGTGQGEQYF
TRBV27	TRBJ2-7	CASSATGRRSYEQYF
TRBV30	TRBJ1-2	CAWIGGGYTF
TRBV3-1	TRBJ2-5	CASSGDAGRAETQYF
TRBV19	TRBJ1-2	CASSINGRSYTF
TRBV28	TRBJ2-7	CASSLSQGLAGGRAYEQYF
TRBV20-1	TRBJ1-2	CSAGDFFYGYTF
TRBV6-5	TRBJ1-1	CASSLDEYTEAFF
TRBV5-4	TRBJ2-7	CASSPDRGGQYF
TRBV4-1	TRBJ1-1	CASSQVIGGSSAGAFF
TRBV6-1	TRBJ2-7	CASSEGGKYEQYF
TRBV12-3/TRBV12-4	TRBJ2-7	CASGQASYEQYF
TRBV5-1	TRBJ1-1	CASSSQVANTEAFF
TRBV6-5	TRBJ2-7	CASSSWTALKYEQYF
TRBV28	TRBJ2-5	CASIGETQYF
TRBV6-5	TRBJ1-2	CASSYSSYNYGYTF
TRBV29-1	TRBJ1-2	CSVVADYGYTF
TRBV11-1	TRBJ1-1	CASSLFRSMGKNTEAFF
TRBV3-1	TRBJ2-7	CAAGLAGYEQYF
TRBV7-9	TRBJ2-2	CASSYPFNTGELFF
TRBV28	TRBJ2-1	CASSSPQGVDEQFF
TRBV6-5	TRBJ1-5	CASSYSHDSNQPQHF
TRBV20-1	TRBJ2-7	CSARDRGRAYEQYF